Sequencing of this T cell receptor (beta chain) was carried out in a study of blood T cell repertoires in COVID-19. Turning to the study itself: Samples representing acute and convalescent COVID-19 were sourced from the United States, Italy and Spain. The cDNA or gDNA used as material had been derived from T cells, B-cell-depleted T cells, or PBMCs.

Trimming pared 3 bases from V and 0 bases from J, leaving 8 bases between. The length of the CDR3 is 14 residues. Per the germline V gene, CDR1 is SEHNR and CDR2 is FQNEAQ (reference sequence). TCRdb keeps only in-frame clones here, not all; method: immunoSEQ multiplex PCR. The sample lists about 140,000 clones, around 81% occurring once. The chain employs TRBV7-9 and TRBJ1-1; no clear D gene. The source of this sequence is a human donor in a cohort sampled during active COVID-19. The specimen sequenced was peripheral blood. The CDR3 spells CASSFSPVNTEAFF. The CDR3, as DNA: TGTGCCAGCAGCTTTTCCCCGGTGAACACTGAAGCTTTCTTT.